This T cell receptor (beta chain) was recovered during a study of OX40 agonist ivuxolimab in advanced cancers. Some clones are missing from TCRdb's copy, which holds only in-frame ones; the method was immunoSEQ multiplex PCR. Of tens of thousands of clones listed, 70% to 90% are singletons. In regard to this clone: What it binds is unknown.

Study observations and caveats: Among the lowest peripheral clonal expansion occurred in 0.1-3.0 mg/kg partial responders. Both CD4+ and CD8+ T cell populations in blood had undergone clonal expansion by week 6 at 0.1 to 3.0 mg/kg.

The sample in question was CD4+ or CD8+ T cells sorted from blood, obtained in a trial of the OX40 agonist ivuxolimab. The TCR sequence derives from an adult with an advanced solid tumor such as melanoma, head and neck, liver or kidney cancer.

The CDR3 DNA reads TGTGCCAGCAGAGAACCAACAGGGTTCTACAATGAGCAGTTCTTC. Translated: CASREPTGFYNEQFF. The J gene is TRBJ2-1, the V gene TRBV2; maybe TRBD1 (6 bases). The germline V gene has CDR1 SNHLY and CDR2 FYNNEI. The V and J ends lost 6 bases and 3 bases respectively, with 15 bases between them. The CDR3 spans 15 residues.